The 20 T cell receptor beta chains presented below share a single source sample, sequenced in a study of shared clonotypes between healthy human individuals. Only in-frame clones appear in the TCRdb table, and some are missing; sequencing was by immunoSEQ multiplex PCR. The table has about 700,000 clones, 74% seen once. The sequenced sample consisted of memory CD4+ T cells sorted from blood. The subset was: CD45RA-negative fraction. These TCRs come from a woman in her 30s in good health.

This clone was detected a few times. V is TRBV4-1 and J is TRBJ2-7, with D maybe TRBD2 (6 bases). Trimming removed 3 bases at V and 7 bases at J, with 22 bases between. Germline CDR1 and CDR2: MGHRA and YSYEKL. The length of the CDR3 is 16 residues. In DNA, the CDR3 is TGCGCCAGCAGCCAGAGCCTTGGCGGGACCCCTAGAGAGCAGTACTTC. Its protein product is CASSQSLGGTPREQYF.

This chain joins TRBV5-1 and TRBJ2-7; 8 nucleotides line up with TRBD1. This CDR3 is 16 amino acids long. With 0 bases clipped from V and 3 bases from J, the junction kept 8 bases outside the gene matches. Per the germline V gene, CDR1 is SGHRS and CDR2 is YFSETQ. The chain's CDR3 is CASSLAPGQVIYEQYF. Written as DNA, the CDR3 is TGCGCCAGCAGCTTGGCACCGGGACAGGTCATCTACGAGCAGTACTTC.

The genes are TRBV7-8 and TRBJ2-2; 7 positions agree with TRBD2. The germline CDR1 and CDR2 sequences are SGHVS and FQNEAQ. Unmatched junction bases numbered 1, after V lost 0 bases and J lost 0 bases. The CDR3 spans 16 residues. The CDR3, as DNA: TGTGCCAGCAGCTTAGCGGCGGGGGCGAACACCGGGGAGCTGTTTTTT. Its protein product is CASSLAAGANTGELFF.

The CDR3 loop reads CASSPRGGGRAYNEQFF. The DNA of the CDR3 is TGTGCCAGCAGTCCCAGGGGGGGCGGAAGGGCTTACAATGAGCAGTTCTTC. The chain uses TRBV27 and TRBJ2-1; D may match TRBD1 or TRBD2 (7 bases each). The germline CDR1 and CDR2 sequences are MNHEY and SMNVEV (reference sequence). Trimming cost V 5 bases and J 4 bases, with 21 bases left between them. CDR3 size: 17 residues.

The gene calls are TRBV5-1 and TRBJ2-2; D is ambiguous. Germline V lookup: CDR1 SGHRS, CDR2 YFSETQ. This CDR3 spans 16 amino acids. V lost 0 bases and J lost 0, with 9 bases in between. DNA of the CDR3: TGCGCCAGCAGCTTGGCTGCCACCTCGAACACCGGGGAGCTGTTTTTT. The encoded protein is CASSLAATSNTGELFF.

As to this clone: Since a much larger clone is just one base distant, this may be a read error. The chain couples TRBV6-6 to TRBJ2-3, with D uncertain. The CDR3 is 11 residues long. Germline CDR1 reads MNHNY; CDR2 reads SVGAGI (reference sequence). V was clipped by 6 bases and J by 4 bases, with 5 bases between them. CDR3 in amino acids: CASSDADTQYF. The CDR3 coding sequence is TGTGCCAGCAGCGACGCAGATACGCAGTATTTT.

This clone was counted a single time. The chain links TRBV5-6 to TRBJ2-5; TRBD2 matches 7 bases. Germline V gene data show CDR1 as SGHDT and CDR2 as YYEEEE. The CDR3 covers 16 residues. V dropped 0 bases and J dropped 5; count of bases not matched to a gene: 10. The CDR3 region is CASSLGERDGWETQYF. The CDR3 nucleotides read TGTGCCAGCAGCTTGGGAGAGCGGGATGGATGGGAGACCCAGTACTTC.

The CDR3: CASYTDRAGHEQYF. Written as DNA, the CDR3 is TGTGCCAGCTACACGGACAGGGCGGGCCACGAGCAGTACTTC. The V call is TRBV21-1, the J call TRBJ2-7; TRBD1 is the table's D call, not checked against the DNA. TRBV21-1 represents a pseudogene. This CDR3 has 14 amino acids.

The rearrangement links TRBV30 to TRBJ1-5; D remains ambiguous. This CDR3 contains 13 residues. V was shortened by 4 bases and J by 2 bases, with 9 bases between the two germline ends. Looked up from germline, CDR1 is GTSNPN and CDR2 is SVGIG (reference sequence). The CDR3: CAWNYRGNQPQHF. The DNA for the CDR3 is TGTGCCTGGAACTACAGAGGCAATCAGCCCCAGCATTTT. The complete variable domain, with remaining parts taken from reference TRBV30 and TRBJ1-5, reads SQTIHQWPATLVQPVGSPLSLECTVEGTSNPNLYWYRQAAGRGLQLLFYSVGIGQISSEVPQNLSASRPQDRQFILSSKKLLLSDSGFYLCAWNYRGNQPQHFGDGTRLSIL.

Remarks on this clone: Its ends do not fully match the called genes, so a read error is possible. The chain has TRBV18 and TRBJ2-3; 9 bases are shared with TRBD2. Germline CDR1 is KGHSH and CDR2 is LQKENI. This CDR3 has 16 residues. CDR3 nucleotides: TGTGCCAGCTCGCCACTAGGCGGGAGGGGTACAGATACGCAGTATTTT. As protein: CASSPLGGRGTDTQYF.

CDR3 coding DNA: TGTGCCAGCAGCAAAGGGGCCCGAGCGGGCCAAGAGACCCAGTACTTC. Translation gives CASSKGARAGQETQYF. V gene TRBV7-3 combines with J gene TRBJ2-5, with D possibly being TRBD2 (6 bases). Germline CDR1 reads SGHTA; CDR2 reads FQGTGA. Trimming stripped 5 bases from V and 1 base from J, with 17 bases between. The length of the CDR3 is 16 residues.

This clone has just a few counts. The chain recombines TRBV5-1 with TRBJ2-5, with 9 bases fitting TRBD2. Germline trimming cut 3 bases from V and 1 base from J; bases unmatched to any gene: 4. CDR1 is SGHRS, CDR2 YFSETQ, per germline. The CDR3 is 15 amino acids. Written as DNA, the CDR3 is TGCGCCAGCAGCTCACTAGCGGGCCTCCAAGAGACCCAGTACTTC. Amino acid sequence: CASSSLAGLQETQYF.

The chain recombines TRBV5-6 with TRBJ2-7; 10 bases agree with TRBD1. This CDR3 region has 15 residues. The V segment lost 4 bases and the J segment 3 bases; nucleotides outside the gene matches: 7. CDR1 is SGHDT and CDR2 is YYEEEE in the germline V gene. CDR3 DNA sequence: TGTGCCAGCAGCGAGGGACAGGGGTGGGTCTACGAGCAGTACTTC. It encodes CASSEGQGWVYEQYF.

This clone was observed once. The chain combines TRBV2 with TRBJ1-2, with a weak D call TRBD1 (6 bases). There are 14 residues in the CDR3. Germline values: CDR1 SNHLY, CDR2 FYNNEI. The germline V and J ends were trimmed by 5 bases and 4 bases, with 14 bases remaining between them. DNA of the CDR3: TGTGCCAGCAGTCAACGGCCGGACAGCTATGGCTACACCTTC. Residues: CASSQRPDSYGYTF.

CDR3 amino acids: CASSRDPYGYTF. The CDR3 nucleotides read TGTGCCAGCAGCAGGGACCCCTATGGCTACACCTTC. This chain connects TRBV28 to TRBJ1-2; maybe TRBD1 (5 bases). V was clipped by 6 bases and J by 4 bases, with 9 bases between them. CDR3 size: 12 residues. Germline V gene sequence: CDR1 MDHEN, CDR2 SYDVKM.

The chain couples TRBV29-1 to TRBJ1-1; D is ambiguous. V lost 0 bases, J lost 1 base, and 6 bases lay in between. This CDR3 is 13 amino acids long. Germline lookup yields CDR1 SQVTM and CDR2 ANQGSEA. The CDR3 loop is CSVEEMGNTEAFF. The DNA for the CDR3 is TGCAGCGTTGAAGAAATGGGGAACACTGAAGCTTTCTTT.

V usage is TRBV15 and J usage is TRBJ2-2; D might be TRBD1 or TRBD2, each matching 6 bases. The CDR3 contains 13 residues. CDR1 and CDR2 (germline): LNHNV, YYDKDF (reference sequence). Trimming shortened V by 6 bases and J by 7 bases, and 12 bases separated the two germline ends. The CDR3 is CATRRGAGGELFF. The CDR3 DNA reads TGTGCCACCAGGAGGGGGGCTGGCGGGGAGCTGTTTTTT.

The chain couples TRBV5-6 to TRBJ2-2; 7 bases align to TRBD1. V gave up 0 bases and J gave up 0 bases; unmatched junction bases: 2. Germline V CDR1 and CDR2: SGHDT, YYEEEE. The CDR3 runs to 16 residues. CDR3 in amino acids: CASSLVGQANTGELFF. The CDR3 nucleotides are TGTGCCAGCAGCTTGGTAGGACAGGCGAACACCGGGGAGCTGTTTTTT. The full variable domain, in which reference TRBV5-6 and TRBJ2-2 provide the parts outside the CDR3, is DAGVTQSPTHLIKTRGQQVTLRCSPKSGHDTVSWYQQALGQGPQFIFQYYEEEERQRGNFPDRFSGHQFPNYSSELNVNALLLGDSALYLCASSLVGQANTGELFFGEGSRLTVL.

The chain recombines TRBV11-2 with TRBJ2-7, with 8 bases matching TRBD1. The CDR3 covers 15 residues. Trimming at V came to 1 base and at J to 2 bases, leaving 4 bases not matched to a gene. Looked up from germline, CDR1 is SGHAT and CDR2 is FQNNGV. CDR3 nucleotide sequence: TGTGCCAGCAGCTTAGTGGACAGGGCCGCCTACGAGCAGTACTTC. Translation gives CASSLVDRAAYEQYF.

The chain uses TRBV28 and TRBJ2-7, with 10 bases identical to TRBD2. The CDR3 extends over 14 amino acids. Germline-derived CDR1 and CDR2 are MDHEN and SYDVKM. The V and J ends lost 6 bases and 6 bases, in that order; junction bases with no gene match: 8. This CDR3 is CASRPPSGRREQYF. The CDR3 region has the DNA TGTGCCAGCAGGCCGCCTAGCGGGAGACGCGAGCAGTACTTC.